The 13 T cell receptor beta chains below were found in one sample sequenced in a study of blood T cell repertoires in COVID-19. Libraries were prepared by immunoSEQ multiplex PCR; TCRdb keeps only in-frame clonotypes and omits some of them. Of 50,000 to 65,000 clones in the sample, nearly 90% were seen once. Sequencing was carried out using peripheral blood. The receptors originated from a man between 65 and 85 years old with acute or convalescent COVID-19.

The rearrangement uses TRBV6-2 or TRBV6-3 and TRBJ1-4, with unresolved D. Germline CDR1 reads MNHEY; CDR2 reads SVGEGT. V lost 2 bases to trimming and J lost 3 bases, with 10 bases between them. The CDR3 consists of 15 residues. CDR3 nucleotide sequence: TGTGCCAGCAGTTACGCGGTTCGGGCTAATGAAAAACTGTTTTTT. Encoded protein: CASSYAVRANEKLFF.

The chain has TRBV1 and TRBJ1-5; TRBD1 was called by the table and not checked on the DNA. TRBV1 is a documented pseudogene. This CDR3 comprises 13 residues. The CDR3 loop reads CTSSRRDTTERDF. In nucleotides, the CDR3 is TGCACCAGCAGCCGTCGGGACACCACGGAGAGAGATTTT.

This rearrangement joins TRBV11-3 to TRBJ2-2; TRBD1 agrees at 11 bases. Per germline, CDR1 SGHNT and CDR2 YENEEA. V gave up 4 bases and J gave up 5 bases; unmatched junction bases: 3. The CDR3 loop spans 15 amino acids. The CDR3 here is CASSSRDRGTGELFF. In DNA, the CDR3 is TGTGCCAGCAGCTCCCGGGACAGGGGGACCGGGGAGCTGTTTTTT.

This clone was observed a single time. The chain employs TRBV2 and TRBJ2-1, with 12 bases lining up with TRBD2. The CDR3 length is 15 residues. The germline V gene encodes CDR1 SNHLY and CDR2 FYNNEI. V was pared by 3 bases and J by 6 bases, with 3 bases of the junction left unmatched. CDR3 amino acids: CASSDASGGVNEQFF. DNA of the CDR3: TGTGCCAGCAGTGATGCTAGCGGGGGGGTCAATGAGCAGTTCTTC.

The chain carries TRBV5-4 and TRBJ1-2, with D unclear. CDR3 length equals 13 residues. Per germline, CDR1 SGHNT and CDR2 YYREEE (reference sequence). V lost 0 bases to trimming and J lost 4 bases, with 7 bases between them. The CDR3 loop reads CASSLDRAYGYTF. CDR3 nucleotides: TGTGCCAGCAGCTTGGACAGAGCCTATGGCTACACCTTC.

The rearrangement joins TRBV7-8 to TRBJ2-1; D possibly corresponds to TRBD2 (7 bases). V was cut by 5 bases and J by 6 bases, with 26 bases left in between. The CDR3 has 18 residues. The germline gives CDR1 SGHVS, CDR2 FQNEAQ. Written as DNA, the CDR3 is TGTGCCAGCAGCGTTAATGCGATCGGGGCGGGGGCCCCCAATGAGCAGTTCTTC. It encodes CASSVNAIGAGAPNEQFF.

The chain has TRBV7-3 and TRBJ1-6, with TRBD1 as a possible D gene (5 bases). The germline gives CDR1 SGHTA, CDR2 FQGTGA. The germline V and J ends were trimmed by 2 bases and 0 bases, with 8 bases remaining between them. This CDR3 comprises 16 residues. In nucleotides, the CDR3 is TGTGCCAGCAGCTTAGGCCAGGGCTCCTATAATTCACCCCTCCACTTT. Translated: CASSLGQGSYNSPLHF.

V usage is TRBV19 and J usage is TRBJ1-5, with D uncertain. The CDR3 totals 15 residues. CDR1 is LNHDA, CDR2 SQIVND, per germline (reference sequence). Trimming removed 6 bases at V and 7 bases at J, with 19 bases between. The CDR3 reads CASRERGRPKQPQHF. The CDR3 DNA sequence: TGTGCCAGTAGAGAGAGAGGTCGGCCGAAACAGCCCCAGCATTTT.

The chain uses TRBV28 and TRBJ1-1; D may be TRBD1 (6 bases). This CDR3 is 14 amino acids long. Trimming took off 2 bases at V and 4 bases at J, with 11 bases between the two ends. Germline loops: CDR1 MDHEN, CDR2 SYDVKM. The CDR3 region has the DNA TGTGCCAGCAGTTTAGACCAGGGGAGCACTGAAGCTTTCTTT. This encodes CASSLDQGSTEAFF.

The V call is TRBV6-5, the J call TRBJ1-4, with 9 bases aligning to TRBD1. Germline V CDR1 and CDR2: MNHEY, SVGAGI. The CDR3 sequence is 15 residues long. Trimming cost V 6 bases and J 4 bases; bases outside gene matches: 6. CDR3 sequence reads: CASRLTGGNNEKLFF. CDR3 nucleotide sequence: TGTGCCAGCAGACTAACAGGGGGCAATAATGAAAAACTGTTTTTT.

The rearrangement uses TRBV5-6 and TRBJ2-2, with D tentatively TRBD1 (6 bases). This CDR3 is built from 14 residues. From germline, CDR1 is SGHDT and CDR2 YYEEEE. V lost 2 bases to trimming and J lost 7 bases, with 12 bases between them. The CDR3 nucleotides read TGTGCCAGCAGCTTTCGACAGGTTAACGGGGAGCTGTTTTTT. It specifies CASSFRQVNGELFF. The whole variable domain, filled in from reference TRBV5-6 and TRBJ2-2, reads DAGVTQSPTHLIKTRGQQVTLRCSPKSGHDTVSWYQQALGQGPQFIFQYYEEEERQRGNFPDRFSGHQFPNYSSELNVNALLLGDSALYLCASSFRQVNGELFFGEGSRLTVL.

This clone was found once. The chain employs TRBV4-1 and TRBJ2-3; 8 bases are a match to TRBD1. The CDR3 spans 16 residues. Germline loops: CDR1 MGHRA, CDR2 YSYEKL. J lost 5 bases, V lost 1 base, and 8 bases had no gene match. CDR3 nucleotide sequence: TGCGCCAGCAGCCAAGTTGCCAGGGGGCGCAGAGATACGCAGTATTTT. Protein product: CASSQVARGRRDTQYF.

CDR3 coding DNA: TGTGCCAGCAGCTCCGACAGGGTAAGGAGTCAGCCCCAGCATTTT. It codes for CASSSDRVRSQPQHF. The V and J genes are TRBV7-2 and TRBJ1-5; 7 nucleotides align to TRBD1. The germline CDR1 and CDR2 sequences are SGHTA and FQGNSA. With V trimmed by 4 bases and J by 6 bases, 9 bases remained unmatched. This CDR3 comprises 15 residues.